This TCR beta chain was identified in a study of T-cell reconstitution after alpha-beta-depleted transplantation in children. The ends lost 7 bases at V and 4 bases at J; junction bases unmatched: 11. Germline CDR1 reads DFQATT; CDR2 reads SNEGSKA (reference sequence). CDR3 length equals 16 residues. The table lists this clonotype with many counts. As it was prepared, the TCRbeta library received unique molecular identifiers. TCRdb re-analysed the PCR reads in MiXCR, keeping a single row per CDR3 protein. The table has about 230,000 distinct CDR3 sequences, more than 10% seen once. This clonotype originated in a human donor who donated a stem cell graft to a child with acute lymphoblastic leukemia. The chain employs TRBV20-1 and TRBJ2-5; 14 bases match TRBD2. The sequenced sample was PBMCs from the stem cell graft donor, obtained from the stem cell graft. CDR3 bases: TGCAGTGTCACCAACATTGGGACTAGCGGGAGAGAGACCCAGTACTTC. Protein: CSVTNIGTSGRETQYF.